This T cell receptor beta chain derives from a study of CD8+CD57+ T cells in acquired aplastic anemia. Study as a whole: DNA per sorted CD4+ or CD8+ sample ranged roughly 0.19 to 30 ug, averaging approximately 3.1 ug. Reads per healthy sample averaged about 10.8 million (CD4+) and fewer than 13 million (CD8+). General study findings and limits: Between patients and controls, CD8+ Simpson's diversity did not vary significantly. Patients shared approximately 30 CD8+ CDR3 sequences with controls.

Trimming cost V 6 bases and J 1 base, with 10 bases left between them. The CDR3 totals 13 residues. Germline values: CDR1 MGHDK, CDR2 SYGVNS. For this clonotype: Its antigen is still unknown.

The TCR beta profiling, which covered VDJ combination and CDR3 sequence, was carried out using genomic DNA as the template. Using its own MiXCR run on the reads, TCRdb lists one record per CDR3 protein. This sample carries 100,000 to 130,000 distinct CDR3 sequences, approximately 49% of them seen once, and the ten largest clones take 25% to 35%. The V and J genes are TRBV25-1 and TRBJ2-7; the D gene could be TRBD1 or TRBD2 (5 bases each). The origin of this receptor is a human donor in good health, serving as a control. The sequencing sample was made of sorted CD4+, CD8+, or CD8+CD57+ T cells (not recorded which) from PBMCs. The CDR3 is CASRGDGSYEQYF. CDR3 sequence (DNA): TGTGCCAGCAGGGGGGACGGTTCCTACGAGCAGTACTTC.